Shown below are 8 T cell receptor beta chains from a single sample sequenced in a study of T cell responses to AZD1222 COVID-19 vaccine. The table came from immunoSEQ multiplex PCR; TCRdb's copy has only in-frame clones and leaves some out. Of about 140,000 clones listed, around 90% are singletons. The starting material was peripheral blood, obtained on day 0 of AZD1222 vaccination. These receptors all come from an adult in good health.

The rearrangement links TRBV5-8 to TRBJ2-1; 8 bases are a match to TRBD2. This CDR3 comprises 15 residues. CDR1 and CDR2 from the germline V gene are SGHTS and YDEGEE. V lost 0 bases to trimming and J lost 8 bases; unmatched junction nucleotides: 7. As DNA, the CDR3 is TGTGCCAGCAGCTTGGGAATAGCGGGATGGGATGAGCAGTTCTTC. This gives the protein CASSLGIAGWDEQFF.

As DNA, the CDR3 is TGCGCCAGCAAGGAGGTAGTGGGAGAATATGGAGATACGCAGTATTTT. Translated, it gives CASKEVVGEYGDTQYF. The chain links TRBV5-1 to TRBJ2-3; the D gene is possibly TRBD2 (5 bases). Germline CDR1 SGHRS, CDR2 YFSETQ. V lost 6 bases, J lost 5 bases, and 22 bases lay in between. CDR3 size: 16 residues.

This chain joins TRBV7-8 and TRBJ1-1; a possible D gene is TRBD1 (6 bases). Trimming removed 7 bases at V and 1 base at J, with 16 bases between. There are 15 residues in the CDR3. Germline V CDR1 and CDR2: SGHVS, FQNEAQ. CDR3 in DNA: TGTGCCAGCAAAAAGGGGGTCTTGACGAACACTGAAGCTTTCTTT. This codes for CASKKGVLTNTEAFF.

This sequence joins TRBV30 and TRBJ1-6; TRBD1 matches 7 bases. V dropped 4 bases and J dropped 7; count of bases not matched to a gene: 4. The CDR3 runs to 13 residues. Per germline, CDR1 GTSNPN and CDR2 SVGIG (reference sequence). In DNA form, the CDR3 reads TGTGCCTGGATTCGGGACAGCAATTCACCCCTCCACTTT. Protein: CAWIRDSNSPLHF.

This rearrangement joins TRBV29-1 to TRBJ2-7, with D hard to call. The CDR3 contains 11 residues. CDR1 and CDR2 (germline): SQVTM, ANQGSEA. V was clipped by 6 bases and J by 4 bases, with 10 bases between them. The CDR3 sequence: CSVIEVYEQYF. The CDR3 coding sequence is TGCAGCGTAATAGAGGTATACGAGCAGTACTTC.

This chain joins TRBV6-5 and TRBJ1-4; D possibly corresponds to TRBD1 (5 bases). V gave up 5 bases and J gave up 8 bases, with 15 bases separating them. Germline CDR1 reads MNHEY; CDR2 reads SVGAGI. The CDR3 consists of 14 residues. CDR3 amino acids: CASSIRRRDEKLFF. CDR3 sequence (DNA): TGTGCCAGCAGTATAAGGCGGAGGGACGAAAAACTGTTTTTT.

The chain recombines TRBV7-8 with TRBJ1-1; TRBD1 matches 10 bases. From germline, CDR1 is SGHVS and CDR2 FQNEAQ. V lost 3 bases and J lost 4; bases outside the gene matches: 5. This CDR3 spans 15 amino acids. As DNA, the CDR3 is TGTGCCAGCAGCTTGAGACAGGGGGCCAGCACTGAAGCTTTCTTT. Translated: CASSLRQGASTEAFF.

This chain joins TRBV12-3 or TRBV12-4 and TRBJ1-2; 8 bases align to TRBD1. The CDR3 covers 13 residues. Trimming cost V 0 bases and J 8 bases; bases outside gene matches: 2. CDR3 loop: CASSLATGDGYTF. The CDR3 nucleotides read TGTGCCAGCAGTTTAGCGACAGGGGACGGCTACACCTTC.